This T cell receptor beta chain appears in the sequencing data of a study of T cell responses to AZD1222 COVID-19 vaccine. In the case of this clone: Its antigen is unknown.

General study points: Increases in Spike-specific TCR breadth and depth were seen after two AZD1222 doses. No repertoire was sampled before or during the peak T cell response, only after it. Spike-spanning, vaccine-associated CD4 TCRs were dominant at 160-218 and 743-854.

This CDR3 has 16 residues. V lost 4 bases and J lost 3; bases outside the gene matches: 6. Per germline, CDR1 SGHRS and CDR2 YFSETQ. Here immunoSEQ multiplex PCR was the method, and the copy in TCRdb shows in-frame clones only, minus some. The sample lists about 120,000 clones, 70% to 90% occurring once. The genes are TRBV5-1 and TRBJ2-2; 10 nucleotides match TRBD2. This material consisted of peripheral blood, taken on day 0 of AZD1222 vaccination. This TCR came from an adult in good health. The CDR3 DNA reads TGCGCCAGCAGCATCTCAGCGGGGGGGCACACCGGGGAGCTGTTTTTT. Translation gives CASSISAGGHTGELFF.